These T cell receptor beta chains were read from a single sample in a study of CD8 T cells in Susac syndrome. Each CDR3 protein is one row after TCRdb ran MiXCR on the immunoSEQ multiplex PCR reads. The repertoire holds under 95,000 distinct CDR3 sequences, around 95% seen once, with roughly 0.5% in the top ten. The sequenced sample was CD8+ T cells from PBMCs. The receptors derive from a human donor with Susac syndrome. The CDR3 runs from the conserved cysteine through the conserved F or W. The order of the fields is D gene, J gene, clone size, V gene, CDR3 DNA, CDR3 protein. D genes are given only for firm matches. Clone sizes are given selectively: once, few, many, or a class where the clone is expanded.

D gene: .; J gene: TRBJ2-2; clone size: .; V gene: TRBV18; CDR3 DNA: TGTGCCAGCTCACCACCGGTGGGGAGGCGAAGGGGATCGAACACCGGGGAGCTGTTTTTT; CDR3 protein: CASSPPVGRRRGSNTGELFF
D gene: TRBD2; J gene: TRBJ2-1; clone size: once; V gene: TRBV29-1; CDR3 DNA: TGCAGCGTTGAAGGAGTAGAGCTAGCGGCCTACAATGAGCAGTTCTTC; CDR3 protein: CSVEGVELAAYNEQFF
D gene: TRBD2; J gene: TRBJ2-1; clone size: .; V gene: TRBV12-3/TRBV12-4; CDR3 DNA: TGTGCCAGCAGTCGCTTTAGCGGGACGGTCAATGAGCAGTTCTTC; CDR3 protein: CASSRFSGTVNEQFF
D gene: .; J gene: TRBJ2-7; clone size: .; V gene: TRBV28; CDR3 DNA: TGTGCCAGCAGTTTAGGAACGGCATCCTACGAGCAGTACTTC; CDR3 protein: CASSLGTASYEQYF
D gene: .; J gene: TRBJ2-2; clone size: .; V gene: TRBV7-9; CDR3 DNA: TGTGCCAGCAGCCTCGACGGAGCCTGGCTGTTTTTT; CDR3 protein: CASSLDGAWLFF
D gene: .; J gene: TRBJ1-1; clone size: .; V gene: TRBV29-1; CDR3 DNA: TGCAGCGTTCCGGGCCCCGGGGGCACTGAAGCTTTCTTT; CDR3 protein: CSVPGPGGTEAFF
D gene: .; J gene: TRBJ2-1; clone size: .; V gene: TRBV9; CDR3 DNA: TGTGCCAGCAGCGTAGACGGCTCCTACAATGAGCAGTTCTTC; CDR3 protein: CASSVDGSYNEQFF
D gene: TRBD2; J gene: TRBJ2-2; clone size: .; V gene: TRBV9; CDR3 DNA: TGTGCCAGCAGCGCCCGACCCTCTAGCGGGTACACCGGGGAGCTGTTTTTT; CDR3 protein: CASSARPSSGYTGELFF
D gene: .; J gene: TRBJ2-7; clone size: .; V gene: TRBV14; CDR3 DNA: TGTGCCAGCAGCCAAGTGCATTTCGACGAGCAGTACTTC; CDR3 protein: CASSQVHFDEQYF
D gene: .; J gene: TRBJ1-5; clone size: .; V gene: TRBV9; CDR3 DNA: TGTGCCAGCAGCGTAGAAGAATCGAATCAGCCCCAGCATTTT; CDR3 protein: CASSVEESNQPQHF
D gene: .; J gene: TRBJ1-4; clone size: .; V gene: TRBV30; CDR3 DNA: TGTGCCTGGAGTGTGGGCGTCGCCAAACTGTTTTTT; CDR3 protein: CAWSVGVAKLFF
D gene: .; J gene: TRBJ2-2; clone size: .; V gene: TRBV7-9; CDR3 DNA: TGTGCCAGCAGCTTTGGGTACACCGGGGAGCTGTTTTTT; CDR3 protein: CASSFGYTGELFF
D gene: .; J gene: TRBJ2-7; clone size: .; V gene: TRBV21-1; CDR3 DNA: TGTGCCAGGTCCGGGAACCTCTACGAGCAGTACTTC; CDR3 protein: CARSGNLYEQYF
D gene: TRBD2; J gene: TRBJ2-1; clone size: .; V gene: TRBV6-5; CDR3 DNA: TGTGCCAGCATGGGGACTAGCGGGAGAGTAAATGAGCAGTTCTTC; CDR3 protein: CASMGTSGRVNEQFF
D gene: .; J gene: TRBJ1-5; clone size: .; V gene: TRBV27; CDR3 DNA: TGTGCCAGCAAGGAGAGCAGCTATACCTATAGCAATCAGCCCCAGCATTTT; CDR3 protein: CASKESSYTYSNQPQHF
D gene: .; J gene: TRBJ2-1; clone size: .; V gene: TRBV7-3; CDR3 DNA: TGTGCCAGCAGCTCTGGCGTCCATGAGCAGTTCTTC; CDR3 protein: CASSSGVHEQFF
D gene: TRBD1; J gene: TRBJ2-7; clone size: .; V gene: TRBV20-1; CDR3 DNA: TGCAGTGCTAGAGGACGGGACAGGGCCTCCTACGAGCAGTACTTC; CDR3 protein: CSARGRDRASYEQYF
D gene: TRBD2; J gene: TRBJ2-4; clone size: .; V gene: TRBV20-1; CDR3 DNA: TGCAGTGCTAGGGCATATTGGACTAGCAGTCTCAAAAACATTCAGTACTTC; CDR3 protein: CSARAYWTSSLKNIQYF
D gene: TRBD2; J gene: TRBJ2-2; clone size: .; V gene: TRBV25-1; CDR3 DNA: TGTGCCAGCAAAGCGGGAGAGGTAGAGACCGGGGAGCTGTTTTTT; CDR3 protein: CASKAGEVETGELFF
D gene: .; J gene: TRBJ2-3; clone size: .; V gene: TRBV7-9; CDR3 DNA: TGTGCCAGCAGCGATGCTAGCACAGATACGCAGTATTTT; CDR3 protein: CASSDASTDTQYF
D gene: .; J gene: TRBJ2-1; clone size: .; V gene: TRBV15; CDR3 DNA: TGTGCCACCAGCGAAGGGACATTTTTGGATGCAAATGAGCAGTTCTTC; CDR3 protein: CATSEGTFLDANEQFF
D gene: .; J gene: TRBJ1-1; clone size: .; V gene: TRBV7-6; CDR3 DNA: TGTGCCAGCAGCCAAGACAGGAGAGCTTTCTTT; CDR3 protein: CASSQDRRAFF
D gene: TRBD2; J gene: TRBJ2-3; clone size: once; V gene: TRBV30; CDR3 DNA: TGTGCCTGGACCCTGGGAGCGGGAGAAGCAGATACGCAGTATTTT; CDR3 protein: CAWTLGAGEADTQYF
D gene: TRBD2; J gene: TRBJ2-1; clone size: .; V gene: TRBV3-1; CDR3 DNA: TGTGCCAGCAGCCAATTACTAGTTGGGGGGGGGTCCTACAATGAGCAGTTCTTC; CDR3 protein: CASSQLLVGGGSYNEQFF
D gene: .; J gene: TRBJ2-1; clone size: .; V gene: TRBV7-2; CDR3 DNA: TGTGCCAGCAGCTTATCGAGGCTGAGCTCCTACAATGAGCAGTTCTTC; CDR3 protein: CASSLSRLSSYNEQFF
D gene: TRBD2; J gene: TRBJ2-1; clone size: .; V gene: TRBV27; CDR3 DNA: TGTGCCAGCAGTTTATCATCCCCGGGACTAACGAATGAGCAGTTCTTC; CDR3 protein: CASSLSSPGLTNEQFF
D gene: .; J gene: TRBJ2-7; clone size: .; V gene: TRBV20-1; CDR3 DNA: TGCAGTGCTAGTTACAGCTCCTACGAGCAGTACTTC; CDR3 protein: CSASYSSYEQYF
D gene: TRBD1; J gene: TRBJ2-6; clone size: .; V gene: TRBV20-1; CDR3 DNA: TGCAGTGCCCGGACAGGGTCCTCCCCCCTCTCTGGGGCCAACGTCCTGACTTTC; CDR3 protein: CSARTGSSPLSGANVLTF
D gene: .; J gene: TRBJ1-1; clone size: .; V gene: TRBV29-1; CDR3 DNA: TGCAGCGTTGAAGATGCACCAGACCACCCCCGGGGTGAAGCTTTCTTT; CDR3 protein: CSVEDAPDHPRGEAFF
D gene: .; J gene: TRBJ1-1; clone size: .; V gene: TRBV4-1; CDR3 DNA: TGCGCCAGCAGACCCGAACCTGGGGTGAACACTGAAGCTTTCTTT; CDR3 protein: CASRPEPGVNTEAFF
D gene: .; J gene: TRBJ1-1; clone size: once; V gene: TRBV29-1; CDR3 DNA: TGCAGCGTTGGGGGAGGGGTATCTGAAGCTTTCTTT; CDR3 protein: CSVGGGVSEAFF
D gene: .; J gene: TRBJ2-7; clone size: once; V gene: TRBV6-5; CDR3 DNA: TGTGCCAGCAGTACTACGGGGCTCGAGCAGTACTTC; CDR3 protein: CASSTTGLEQYF
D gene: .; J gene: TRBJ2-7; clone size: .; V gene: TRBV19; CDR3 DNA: TGTGCCAGTAGTATCGGCTGGGGAGTCTACGAGCAGTACTTC; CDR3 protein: CASSIGWGVYEQYF
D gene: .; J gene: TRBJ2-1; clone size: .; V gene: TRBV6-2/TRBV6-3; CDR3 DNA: TGTGCCAGCAGTTACGGTAACAGTTACAATGAGCAGTTCTTC; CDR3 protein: CASSYGNSYNEQFF
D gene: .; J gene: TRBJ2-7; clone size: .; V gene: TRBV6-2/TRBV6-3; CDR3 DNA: TGTGCCAGCAGTTACGAGGCGGAGAGCTCCTACGAGCAGTACTTC; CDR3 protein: CASSYEAESSYEQYF
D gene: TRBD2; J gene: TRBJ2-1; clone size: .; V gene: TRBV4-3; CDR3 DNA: TGCGCCAGCAGCCAAGATAGGACTAGCGAATACAATGAGCAGTTCTTC; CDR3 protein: CASSQDRTSEYNEQFF
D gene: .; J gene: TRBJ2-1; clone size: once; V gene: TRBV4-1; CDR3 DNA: TGCGCCAGCAGCCAAGATTCATGGGGCGATGAGCAGTTCTTC; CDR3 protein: CASSQDSWGDEQFF
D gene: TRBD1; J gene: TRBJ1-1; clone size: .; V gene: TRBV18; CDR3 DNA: TGTGCCGGGTCCACAGGGGGAAAAACTGAAGCTTTCTTT; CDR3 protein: CAGSTGGKTEAFF
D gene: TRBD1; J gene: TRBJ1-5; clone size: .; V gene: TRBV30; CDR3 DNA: TGTGCCTGGAGTGTTTTCCGACCGGGACAGTACGTGGGTGGTAATCAGCCCCAGCATTTT; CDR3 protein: CAWSVFRPGQYVGGNQPQHF
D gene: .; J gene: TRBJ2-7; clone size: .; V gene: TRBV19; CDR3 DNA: TGTGCCAGTAGAGATGTCACAGGTCTCGAGCAGTACTTC; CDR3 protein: CASRDVTGLEQYF
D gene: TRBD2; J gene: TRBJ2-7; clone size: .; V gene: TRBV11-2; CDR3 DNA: TGTGCCAGCAGCTTAGAAACGCCTAGCGGGAGCTACGAGCAGTACTTC; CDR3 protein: CASSLETPSGSYEQYF
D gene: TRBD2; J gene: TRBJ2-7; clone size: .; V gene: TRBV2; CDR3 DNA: TGTGCCAGCAGTGGGCTAGCGGACTACTACGAGCAGTACTTC; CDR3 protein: CASSGLADYYEQYF
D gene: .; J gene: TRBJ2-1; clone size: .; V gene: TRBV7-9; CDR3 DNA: TGTGCCAGTAGGACAGAAGGCTACAATGAGCAGTTCTTC; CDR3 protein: CASRTEGYNEQFF
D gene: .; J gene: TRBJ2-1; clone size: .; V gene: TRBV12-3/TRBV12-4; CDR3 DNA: TGTGCCAGCAGTTTCAACACTGAGCAGTTCTTC; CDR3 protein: CASSFNTEQFF
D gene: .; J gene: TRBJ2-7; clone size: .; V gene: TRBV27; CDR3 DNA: TGTGCCAGCAGTCTTATCCCTCCCGACAGACCGTACTTC; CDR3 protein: CASSLIPPDRPYF
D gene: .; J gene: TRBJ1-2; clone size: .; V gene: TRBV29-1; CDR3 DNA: TGCAGCGTTGAAGCAAGGACAGTGAACTATGGCTACACCTTC; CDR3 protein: CSVEARTVNYGYTF
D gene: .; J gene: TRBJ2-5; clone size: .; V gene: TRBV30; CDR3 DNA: TGTGCCTGGAGTGTGGAGGGAGCGTGGCAAGAGACCCAGTACTTC; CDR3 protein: CAWSVEGAWQETQYF
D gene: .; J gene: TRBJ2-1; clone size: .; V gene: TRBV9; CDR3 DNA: TGTGCCAGCAGCCCCCGATCGAGCAATGAGCAGTTCTTC; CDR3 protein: CASSPRSSNEQFF
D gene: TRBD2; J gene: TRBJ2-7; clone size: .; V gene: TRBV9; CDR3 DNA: TGTGCCAGCAGCGTAGAAGGACTAGCGGGAGACGAGCAGTACTTC; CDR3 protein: CASSVEGLAGDEQYF
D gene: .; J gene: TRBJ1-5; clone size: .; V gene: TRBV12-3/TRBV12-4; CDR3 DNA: TGTGCCAGCAGTTTGGGGCAGCCCCAGCATTTT; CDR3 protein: CASSLGQPQHF
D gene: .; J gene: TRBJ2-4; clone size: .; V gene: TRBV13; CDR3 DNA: TGTGCCAGCAGCTCGACAGTAGCCAAAAACATTCAGTACTTC; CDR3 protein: CASSSTVAKNIQYF
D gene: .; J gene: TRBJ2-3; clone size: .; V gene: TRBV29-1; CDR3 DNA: TGCAGCGTTCGTGGAGGGGAGGCAGATACGCAGTATTTT; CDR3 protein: CSVRGGEADTQYF
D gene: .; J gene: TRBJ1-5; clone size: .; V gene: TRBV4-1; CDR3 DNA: TGCGCCAGCAGCCAAGCTACCGTGGGGGATCAGCCCCAGCATTTT; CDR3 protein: CASSQATVGDQPQHF
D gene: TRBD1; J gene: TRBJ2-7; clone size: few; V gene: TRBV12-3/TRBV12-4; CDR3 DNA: TGTGCCAGCAGTGTGGGGACAGCCTACGAGCAGTACTTC; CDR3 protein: CASSVGTAYEQYF
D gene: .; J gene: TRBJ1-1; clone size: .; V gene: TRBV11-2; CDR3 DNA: TGTGCCAGCAGCTTCGACATGAACACTGAAGCTTTCTTT; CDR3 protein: CASSFDMNTEAFF